The source of this T cell receptor (beta chain) is a study of OX40 agonist ivuxolimab in advanced cancers. Study-wide context: Across the patients, intravenous ivuxolimab was delivered every 2 weeks at 0.01 to 10 mg/kg. Study observations and caveats: It was not determined which antigens were specifically recognized by the peripheral T cells that had undergone clonal expansion.

Worth noting for this clone: The antigen remains unidentified.

Clones were read by immunoSEQ multiplex PCR, and TCRdb kept only the in-frame ones, dropping some. The repertoire holds tens of thousands of clones, with approximately 86% as singletons. Germline-derived CDR1 and CDR2 are ENHRY and SYGVKD. V was cut by 3 bases and J by 4 bases, with 13 bases left in between. The CDR3 is made up of 15 amino acids. The rearrangement links TRBV10-3 to TRBJ2-1; no clear D. This receptor was identified in an adult with an advanced solid tumor such as melanoma, head and neck, liver or kidney cancer. This material consisted of CD4+ or CD8+ T cells sorted from blood, taken in a trial of the OX40 agonist ivuxolimab. This CDR3 reads CAISDPSSAYNEQFF. CDR3 nucleotide sequence: TGTGCCATCAGTGACCCCTCGAGCGCGTACAATGAGCAGTTCTTC.